The 30 T cell receptor beta chains below come from one sample, sequenced in a study of T-cell memory formation after mild COVID-19. One entry per CDR3 protein results from TCRdb running MiXCR on the 5' RACE reads. The data hold 180,000 or so distinct CDR3 sequences, with around 10% observed a single time. The sequencing input was PBMCs or a T cell subset sorted from them (not recorded which). These receptors all stem from a man aged 18 to 35 who had mild COVID-19 (a few samples of this study predate the infection). Cell type and time point are not known.

This chain connects TRBV6-2 or TRBV6-3 to TRBJ1-2, with 10 bases aligning to TRBD1. The CDR3 consists of 14 residues. Per germline, CDR1 MNHEY and CDR2 SVGEGT. The V gene end was trimmed by 7 bases and the J gene end by 7 bases; junction bases not matched to a gene: 9. CDR3 sequence reads: CASITGTGVGGYTF. CDR3 sequence (DNA): TGTGCCAGCATTACCGGGACAGGGGTCGGTGGCTACACCTTC.

This clonotype was observed a few times. The rearrangement joins TRBV19 to TRBJ2-4; D might be TRBD1 (6 bases). V lost 8 bases and J lost 5, with 10 bases in between. This CDR3 spans 12 amino acids. The germline V gene has CDR1 LNHDA and CDR2 SQIVND (reference sequence). This CDR3 reads CASSGEENIQYF. In nucleotides, the CDR3 is TGTGCCAGTTCAGGGGAAGAAAACATTCAGTACTTC.

The chain employs TRBV6-2 or TRBV6-3 and TRBJ2-5; maybe TRBD2 (5 bases). V lost 0 bases and J lost 7, with 12 bases in between. The germline V gene encodes CDR1 MNHEY and CDR2 SVGEGT. The CDR3 totals 14 residues. CDR3 protein: CASSYSTDGRTQYF. The CDR3 DNA is TGTGCCAGCAGTTACTCAACCGATGGGAGGACCCAGTACTTC.

This clonotype was counted ten times or more. The rearrangement links TRBV6-2 or TRBV6-3 to TRBJ1-5; D gene unclear. There are 14 residues in the CDR3. Between the trimmed V and J ends, which lost 2 bases and 0 bases, there was a span of 5 bases. Germline-derived CDR1 and CDR2 are MNHEY and SVGEGT. The CDR3: CASSYGNSNQPQHF. Written as DNA, the CDR3 is TGTGCCAGCAGTTACGGAAATAGCAATCAGCCCCAGCATTTT.

The rearrangement uses TRBV4-2 and TRBJ2-5, with D perhaps matching TRBD1 or TRBD2 (5 bases each). The germline V and J ends were trimmed by 0 bases and 13 bases, with 12 bases remaining between them. Per germline, CDR1 LGHNA and CDR2 YNFKEQ. This CDR3 spans 12 amino acids. The CDR3 DNA sequence: TGTGCCAGCAGCCAAGATTCAGGGACCGCGTACTTC. Translated: CASSQDSGTAYF.

This chain links TRBV30 with TRBJ2-4; 8 bases agree with TRBD1. The junction had 12 bases not matched to a gene; V was cut back by 4 bases and J by 1 base. The CDR3 totals 17 residues. CDR1 and CDR2 from the germline V gene are GTSNPN and SVGIG (reference sequence). CDR3 nucleotides: TGTGCCTGGAACCAACTGGGACAGGCAGACGCCAAAAACATTCAGTACTTC. It is translated as CAWNQLGQADAKNIQYF.

This rearrangement joins TRBV9 to TRBJ1-5; D may be TRBD1 (5 bases). Between the trimmed V and J ends, which lost 0 bases and 8 bases, there was a span of 18 bases. This CDR3 spans 16 amino acids. CDR1 is SGDLS, CDR2 YYNGEE, per germline. The CDR3 nucleotides are TGTGCCAGCAGCGTAGCTCGGGGGGAAGACGGGGAGCCCCAGCATTTT. It is translated as CASSVARGEDGEPQHF.

This clonotype was picked up a small number of times. This chain uses TRBV29-1 with TRBJ2-1; the match to TRBD1 covers 7 bases. Trimming cost V 7 bases and J 5 bases; bases outside gene matches: 5. CDR3 size: 12 residues. CDR1 is SQVTM and CDR2 is ANQGSEA in the germline V gene. The CDR3 reads CSAGDSHNEQFF. In DNA, the CDR3 is TGCAGCGCTGGGGACAGCCACAATGAGCAGTTCTTC.

This chain uses TRBV4-2 with TRBJ2-1; D perhaps matches TRBD1 (5 bases). CDR1 and CDR2 (germline): LGHNA, YNFKEQ. V lost 1 base, J lost 6 bases, and 7 bases lay in between. The CDR3 covers 13 residues. CDR3 DNA: TGTGCCAGCAGCCAAGGGGGCCGCAATGAGCAGTTCTTC. The encoded protein is CASSQGGRNEQFF.

This clonotype was picked up a small number of times. Its ends do not fully match the called genes, so a read error is possible. The chain employs TRBV7-7 and TRBJ2-3; 11 bases align to TRBD1. The germline gives CDR1 SSHAT, CDR2 FNYEAQ (reference sequence). This CDR3 has 15 residues. As DNA, the CDR3 is TGTGCTAGCAGCACAGGGACAGGGGGAGCAGATACGCAGTATTTT. This sequence encodes CASSTGTGGADTQYF.

The gene calls are TRBV7-2 and TRBJ2-1; TRBD2 agrees at 8 bases. The ends lost 5 bases at V and 3 bases at J; junction bases unmatched: 6. Per the germline V gene, CDR1 is SGHTA and CDR2 is FQGNSA. The CDR3 spans 15 residues. In DNA, the CDR3 is TGTGCCAGCAGCCAGACTAGCGTATACTACAATGAGCAGTTCTTC. This gives the protein CASSQTSVYYNEQFF.

This clonotype was found a few times. CDR3 in DNA: TGTGCCAGCAGCTTTAGCGGGGGGCCATACAATGAGCAGTTCTTC. This codes for CASSFSGGPYNEQFF. This sequence joins TRBV5-4 and TRBJ2-1; TRBD2 matches at 10 bases. The CDR3 consists of 15 residues. Germline assignment: CDR1 SGHNT and CDR2 YYREEE (reference sequence). Trimming took 2 bases from V and 4 from J; bases not matched to a gene: 3.

This clonotype occurred a few times. The chain carries TRBV29-1 and TRBJ2-4, with 9 bases that match TRBD2. The CDR3 consists of 14 residues. After removal of 7 bases from V and 1 base from J, the junction contained 5 bases not matched to a gene. Germline CDR1 and CDR2: SQVTM and ANQGSEA. CDR3 nucleotide sequence: TGCAGCGGCGCCCTAGCGGGGGCCAAAAACATTCAGTACTTC. Amino acids: CSGALAGAKNIQYF.

The rearrangement joins TRBV7-2 to TRBJ2-5; 9 positions agree with TRBD2. The CDR3 runs to 18 residues. With 0 bases clipped from V and 2 bases from J, the junction kept 10 bases outside the gene matches. Germline-derived CDR1 and CDR2 are SGHTA and FQGNSA. For the CDR3, the DNA is TGTGCCAGCAGCTTAGCTCCTTGGGGTACTAGCGGGCAAGAGACCCAGTACTTC. Protein product: CASSLAPWGTSGQETQYF.

The chain employs TRBV20-1 and TRBJ1-1; 9 bases align to TRBD1. CDR1 DFQATT and CDR2 SNEGSKA come from the germline V gene (reference sequence). V shed 5 bases and J 11 bases; nucleotides not matched to a gene: 15. The CDR3 totals 14 residues. CDR3: CSAPTAGQGKEAFF. CDR3 DNA: TGCAGTGCTCCAACTGCAGGACAGGGGAAAGAGGCTTTCTTT.

This chain joins TRBV5-1 and TRBJ2-5, with D hard to call. V lost 4 bases and J 1 base, leaving 11 bases between the germline ends. The germline gives CDR1 SGHRS, CDR2 YFSETQ. This CDR3 contains 14 residues. The CDR3 loop reads CASSLPGPQETQYF. CDR3 sequence (DNA): TGCGCCAGCAGCCTCCCCGGGCCCCAAGAGACCCAGTACTTC.

The table lists this clonotype with many counts. The V gene is TRBV20-1, the J gene TRBJ2-1; possibly TRBD2 for D (5 bases). This CDR3 is built from 13 residues. V shed 5 bases and J shed 5 bases, with 13 bases lying between them. Looked up from germline, CDR1 is DFQATT and CDR2 is SNEGSKA (reference sequence). The CDR3: CSALEGRNNEQFF. The CDR3 coding sequence is TGCAGTGCTTTAGAGGGTCGTAACAATGAGCAGTTCTTC.

This clonotype was seen a few times. The gene calls are TRBV7-2 and TRBJ2-1, with TRBD2 identical over 15 bases. Trimming at V came to 5 bases and at J to 12 bases, leaving 5 bases not matched to a gene. Germline V lookup: CDR1 SGHTA, CDR2 FQGNSA. This CDR3 has 14 residues. In nucleotides, the CDR3 is TGTGCCAGCAGCCGGACTAGCGGGGGGGTCGCGCAGTTCTTC. Translating it yields CASSRTSGGVAQFF.

The table lists this clonotype with a few counts. The V gene is TRBV4-3, the J gene TRBJ2-5, with 10 bases identical to TRBD2. J lost 4 bases, V lost 0 bases, and 11 bases had no gene match. This CDR3 spans 18 amino acids. Germline CDR1 and CDR2: LGHNA and YSLEER. This chain's CDR3 is CASSQEGGPSGGGETQYF. As DNA, the CDR3 is TGCGCCAGCAGCCAAGAAGGGGGACCTAGCGGGGGAGGAGAGACCCAGTACTTC.

This clonotype was seen at least ten times. The rearrangement links TRBV6-2 or TRBV6-3 to TRBJ1-6; D call uncertain. Trimming left V 7 bases short and J 0 bases short, with 7 bases between. There are 14 residues in the CDR3. The germline V gene has CDR1 MNHEY and CDR2 SVGEGT. The CDR3 here is CASKRSSYNSPLHF. The CDR3 region has the DNA TGTGCCAGCAAAAGGAGCTCCTATAATTCACCCCTCCACTTT.

This rearrangement joins TRBV5-1 to TRBJ1-6, with D tentatively TRBD1 (5 bases). The V end lost 0 bases, the J end lost 8 bases, and 12 bases lay between the germline ends. The germline CDR1 and CDR2 sequences are SGHRS and YFSETQ. The CDR3 extends over 15 amino acids. As DNA, the CDR3 is TGCGCCAGCAGCTTGGCAGGCAGGGTTCATTCACCCCTCCACTTT. It translates to CASSLAGRVHSPLHF.

This clonotype was detected a few times. The chain combines TRBV5-1 with TRBJ2-7, with 10 bases aligning to TRBD1. The germline gives CDR1 SGHRS, CDR2 YFSETQ. The CDR3 has 15 residues. The junction had 5 bases not matched to a gene; V was cut back by 4 bases and J by 1 base. CDR3 coding DNA: TGCGCCAGCAGCCACCCGGGACAGGGGTCCTACGAGCAGTACTTC. It specifies CASSHPGQGSYEQYF.

This chain links TRBV5-1 with TRBJ2-2; D gene uncertain. This CDR3 comprises 16 residues. Germline V CDR1 and CDR2: SGHRS, YFSETQ. V dropped 3 bases and J dropped 0 bases, with 12 bases sitting between them. The CDR3, as DNA: TGCGCCAGCAGCTCTAGGACCGGAGCGAACACCGGGGAGCTGTTTTTT. This sequence encodes CASSSRTGANTGELFF. The whole variable domain, filled in from reference TRBV5-1 and TRBJ2-2, reads KAGVTQTPRYLIKTRGQQVTLSCSPISGHRSVSWYQQTPGQGLQFLFEYFSETQRNKGNFPGRFSGRQFSNSRSEMNVSTLELGDSALYLCASSSRTGANTGELFFGEGSRLTVL.

The V gene is TRBV6-6, the J gene TRBJ2-5; 10 bases agree with TRBD2. The CDR3 is 15 amino acids. J gave up 5 bases and V 7 bases, and 10 bases lay outside the gene matches. Germline CDR1 is MNHNY and CDR2 is SVGAGI (reference sequence). The CDR3 spells CASIRLAGRGETQYF. The CDR3 DNA is TGTGCCAGCATTAGACTAGCGGGCCGCGGGGAGACCCAGTACTTC.

This clonotype was seen at least ten times. The rearrangement uses TRBV20-1 and TRBJ2-1; possibly TRBD1 or TRBD2 for D (6 bases each). V lost 3 bases to trimming and J lost 1 base, with 10 bases between them. CDR1 and CDR2 (germline): DFQATT, SNEGSKA (reference sequence). The CDR3 contains 14 residues. The CDR3 nucleotides are TGCAGTGCTAGCGGGGGCCTATCCTACAATGAGCAGTTCTTC. The encoded protein is CSASGGLSYNEQFF.

The chain employs TRBV3-1 and TRBJ1-6, with D possibly matching TRBD1 (6 bases). Germline V lookup: CDR1 LGHDT, CDR2 YNNKEL (reference sequence). V lost 4 bases and J 0 bases, leaving 10 bases between the germline ends. The CDR3 length is 16 residues. The CDR3 coding sequence is TGTGCCAGCAGCCCCAGGGGACCCTCCTATAATTCACCCCTCCACTTT. This gives the protein CASSPRGPSYNSPLHF.

This clonotype was found many times. The chain has TRBV5-1 and TRBJ2-1; D might be TRBD1 (5 bases). The CDR3 loop spans 14 amino acids. The V end was cut by 4 bases, the J end by 0 bases, with 8 bases between. Germline V CDR1 and CDR2: SGHRS, YFSETQ. CDR3 nucleotides: TGCGCCAGCAGCGGACAAAGCTCCTACAATGAGCAGTTCTTC. Translated: CASSGQSSYNEQFF.

V usage is TRBV10-3 and J usage is TRBJ2-1, with a tentative D call TRBD1 (6 bases). Germline CDR1 is ENHRY and CDR2 is SYGVKD. Trimming left V 11 bases short and J 2 bases short, with 13 bases between. The CDR3 has 13 amino acids. The CDR3 sequence is CAASGETYNEQFF. The CDR3 region has the DNA TGTGCCGCATCAGGGGAAACCTACAATGAGCAGTTCTTC.

The V and J genes are TRBV5-1 and TRBJ1-1; a weak D match, TRBD1 (5 bases). Trimming removed 1 base from V and 5 bases from J, with 24 bases in between. The length of the CDR3 is 18 residues. Germline lookup yields CDR1 SGHRS and CDR2 YFSETQ. In nucleotides, the CDR3 is TGCGCCAGCAGCTTGTTTCCCGGGACCGCTGGAACGAGAACTGAAGCTTTCTTT. It specifies CASSLFPGTAGTRTEAFF.

The chain recombines TRBV4-2 with TRBJ1-1, with TRBD1 matching 7 bases. The CDR3 is 17 residues long. V dropped 2 bases and J dropped 0; count of bases not matched to a gene: 9. Looked up from germline, CDR1 is LGHNA and CDR2 is YNFKEQ. The DNA of the CDR3 is TGTGCCAGCAGCCAAAAAGGGACAGCGACCATGAACACTGAAGCTTTCTTT. Its translation is CASSQKGTATMNTEAFF.